What follows describes a single TCR beta chain. This clone was detected only a few times. The target of this receptor is not known. Per-nucleotide qualities are absent, and no much larger clonotype sits a single base away. These data originate in a study of cytomegalovirus exposure and HLA in healthy donors (dated by TCRdb to about 2017). Turning to the overall study: In an earlier analysis of several hundred of the donors, approximately 260 Gb of sequence data and roughly 100 million unique TCR beta sequences from roughly 190 million T cells were reported. All discovery cohort repertoires had been generated on a single sequencing platform. The study profiled the T cell repertoires of 666 subjects by immunosequencing and related them to cytomegalovirus serostatus. HLA typing covered class I and class II loci at four-digit resolution. The study aimed to test whether signatures of past pathogen exposure could be identified by cataloging public T cell receptors. A later analysis re-examined previously published TCR beta repertoires from about 670 donors and added high-resolution HLA genotyping to investigate patterns of TCR occurrence. Donor age, sex, ethnicity and CMV serostatus were compiled together with the repertoire data. Roughly 5 DR-DQ haplotypes were handled as single units for association and clustering, since linkage in the cohort was strong. Approximately 310 gigabases of sequencing data and 70 million to 95 million unique TCR sequences made up an early release that covered approximately 650 HLA-typed donors. Rather than drawing on any new phenotypic data, the later analysis identified candidate immune exposures from TCR beta sequences and the way those sequences occurred across donors. Along with the approximately 700-subject first cohort, a separate validation cohort of over a hundred different subjects was used. The genetic ancestry cluster associated with self-reported Caucasian donors included about four fifths of the 300 to 400 genotyped donors. Among around 400 genotyped donors of the cohort, an average of roughly 230,000 unique TCR beta nucleotide sequences was sequenced per donor, of which 15% to 20% were non-productive. In a later genetic analysis, genome-wide SNP genotypes for about 55% of the 666 donors were used, and that subset was treated as a discovery cohort. High-throughput TCR immunosequencing, statistical association of individual TCRs with disease status, and machine learning were combined to predict cytomegalovirus infection status. The number of donors typed differed by locus, with roughly 629-640 for A, B, C, DRB1 and DQB1, roughly 520 for DQA1, 600 to 610 for DPA1, and around 430 for DPB1. In an earlier analysis of more than 550 of the donors, high-throughput TCR beta sequencing was used to judge whether each TCR beta V gene segment behaved as functional or pseudogenic.

Library construction relied on the immunoSEQ multiplex PCR assay. A mixture of 60 forward primers for TCR Vbeta segments and 13 reverse primers for TCR Jbeta segments was used in the multiplex PCR. The CDR3 region of rearranged TCR beta genes was amplified from genomic DNA with a multiplex PCR assay. The Illumina HiSeq System was used to sequence the amplified TCR beta libraries as 87-base-pair reads. Per the original workflow: In a later analysis, approximately 74 million unique TCR beta chains were counted across the approximately 640 repertoires, and some 10 million of these chains were shared by at least two donors. Raw reads were error-corrected and collapsed into unique sequences by a nearest-neighbor algorithm in which closely related sequences were merged to remove PCR and sequencing errors. Alignment of CDR3 sequences to IMGT reference sequences was used to assign V, D and J gene segments. For a sequence to be retained, at least a six-nucleotide match to both a V gene segment and a J gene segment was required. Rearrangements were called productive when the CDR3 lacked stop codons and stayed in frame with V and J; all others were non-productive. Following IMGT convention, CDR3 was defined as the stretch from the second conserved V-encoded cysteine to the conserved J-encoded phenylalanine. The earlier analysis of about 530 of the donors excluded any sequence lacking an unambiguous match to a single V gene segment. In an earlier analysis of approximately 590 of the donors, a V segment was called functional when productive rearrangements were above 56.7%, and segregating when the standard deviation between donors exceeded 5%. A statistical classification framework was developed to diagnose cytomegalovirus status using the catalog of TCR beta chain sequences. In a later analysis, TCR nucleotide sequences were compared against IMGT/GENE-DB human TR gene sequences so that V and J genes could be assigned. The TCRdist pipeline was used in a later analysis to assign CDR3 sequences and most-parsimonious VDJ recombination scenarios. A later analysis defined each TCR beta chain by its CDR3 amino acid sequence plus V-gene family, and excluded reads lacking a unique V-gene family. As a way to deal with suspected cross-contamination and a sequencing artifact, a later analysis dropped nearly 600 nucleotide sequences that were highly shared and had low generation probability. A later analysis calculated a clonal expansion index for each public chain from normalized within-repertoire ranks of inferred template counts. In a later analysis, generation probabilities were computed with a VDJ recombination model fitted to out-of-frame rearrangements, and the resulting probabilities were checked against IGoR. Hypergeometric tests were used in a later analysis to score TCR-TCR, TCR-HLA and TCR-CMV co-occurrence, with a repertoire-size bias correction applied to the TCR pairs. To estimate false discovery rates, a later analysis permuted the HLA or CMV assignments 20 times. In a later analysis, co-occurring TCRs were grouped with DBSCAN, and TCRdist sequence similarity was added when clustering was performed within HLA-allele-positive subsets. Repertoires with fewer than 30,000 or more than 120,000 public chains were left out of co-occurrence clustering, as were four to six repertoires with anomalous nucleotide sharing. TCRdb retrieved this table from immuneACCESS and kept in-frame rearrangements only. Not all clones are present; in checked studies, unresolved V genes account for under half, and no reason is known for the remainder. V, J and clone size are taken as reported in that table, and D and trimming were inferred from the DNA itself. Here the sample has some 91,000 clones; less than 70% occur a single time. Together, the top ten hold 2% to 2.5% of the sample.

The CDR3 holds 12 amino acids from the cysteine to the phenylalanine. Kept here is only the CDR3 DNA, which spans 36 bases and is read in frame from base 1. The junction shows trimming of 6 bases on V and 5 bases on J, plus 7 bases between the germline ends. CDR1 SEHNR and CDR2 FQNEAQ were looked up in the germline V gene (reference sequence). The study at large found these results: A later analysis found that TCR association rates varied across HLA loci, with DRB1 alleles showing the most associated TCRs and HLA-C alleles the fewest. In vitro tests confirmed that a few of the cytomegalovirus-associated TCR beta chains recognize cytomegalovirus antigens. A total of 150 or so TCR beta chains were listed by the study as associated with cytomegalovirus. In a later analysis, HLA-associated TCR beta chains were found to be more clonally expanded and to have lower generation probabilities than equally common non-associated chains. Correlated functional status among segregating V segments might reflect linkage disequilibrium, but an unknown experimental factor could not be ruled out. Presence/absence analyses assumed roughly uniform sequencing depth across donors, an assumption that may not hold. According to the authors, the approach could potentially be generalized to other disease states and immunological phenotypes. For the cohort, immune exposure information was limited to CMV serostatus. A further reported finding was that TCR beta sequences accurately predicted the HLA-A and HLA-B alleles for most subjects in the first cohort. Some IMGT-functional V segments, including TRBV6-2 and TRBV6-3, could not be distinguished by the 87-base-pair reads and were therefore excluded. At a false discovery rate of 0.05, a later analysis linked under 20,000 TCR beta sequences to specific HLA alleles. Because counts were too low, around 18 rarely observed V segments, including chromosome 9 orphons, were left out of the earlier analysis of roughly 600 of the donors. A later analysis found that most CMV-associated TCR beta chains appeared HLA-restricted, with HLA associations seemingly driven largely by CMV exposure. Strong co-occurrence of HLA alleles, especially DR and DQ, made assigning TCR associations to individual alleles difficult. In a later genetic analysis, a missense DCLRE1C variant was associated with V-gene and J-gene trimming of TCR beta chains, and the association was replicated in an independent cohort. The classifier was reported to diagnose cytomegalovirus status with high specificity and sensitivity in both the original cohort and the validation cohort. This cohort had only TCR beta chains sequenced, and the lack of alpha or paired-chain data limited which features could be detected. A later analysis reported that several top co-occurrence clusters appeared linked to parvovirus B19, influenza, CMV and Epstein-Barr virus. A cluster of highly shared sequence variants was judged likely to be a technical artifact of the sequencing pipeline. Because some donors lacked HLA typing at each locus, the association tests relied only on the typed subset. In a later genetic analysis, fewer N-insertions in productive TCRs were reported among donors in an Asian-associated ancestry cluster than the approximately 670-donor mean. In an earlier analysis of fewer than 750 of the donors, most TCR beta V segments were observed in productive rearrangements about 87% or about 30% of the time, broadly matching IMGT annotations. Most TCR sequences were seen in very few donors, while some public TCRs were found in many individuals.

The cohort comprised more than 550 healthy bone marrow donors. All cohort members were sampled while nominally healthy, although unrecorded immune exposures were likely present. Of the 600 or so cohort members, around 310 had a positive CMV serostatus and just over 350 had a negative one, while no CMV serostatus was recorded for the donor. Each donor provided a peripheral blood sample, and peripheral blood mononuclear cells were used for TCR beta sequencing. Genomic DNA extraction from the blood cell samples was performed with the Qiagen DNeasy Blood Extraction Kit. The sample was PBMCs. The rearranged chain carries TRBV7-9 and TRBJ2-2; the D gene cannot be named for sure. The receptor was isolated from a human donor in good health. CDR3 sequence: CASSFGTGELFF. The DNA sequence is given as TGTGCCAGCAGTTTCGGGACCGGGGAGCTGTTTTTT.